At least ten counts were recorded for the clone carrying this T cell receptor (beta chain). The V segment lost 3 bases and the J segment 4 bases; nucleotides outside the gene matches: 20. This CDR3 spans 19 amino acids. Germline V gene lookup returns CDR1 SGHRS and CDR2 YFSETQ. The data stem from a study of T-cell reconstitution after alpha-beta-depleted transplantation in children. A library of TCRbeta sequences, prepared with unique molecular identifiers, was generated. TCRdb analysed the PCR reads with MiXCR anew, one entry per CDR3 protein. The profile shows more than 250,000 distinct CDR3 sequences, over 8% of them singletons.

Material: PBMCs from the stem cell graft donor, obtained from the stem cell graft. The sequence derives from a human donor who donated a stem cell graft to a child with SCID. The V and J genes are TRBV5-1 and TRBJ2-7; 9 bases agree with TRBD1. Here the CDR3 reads CASSSSGTGREVRTYEQYF. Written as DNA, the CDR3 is TGCGCCAGCAGCTCTTCCGGGACAGGGCGTGAGGTTCGAACGTACGAGCAGTACTTC.